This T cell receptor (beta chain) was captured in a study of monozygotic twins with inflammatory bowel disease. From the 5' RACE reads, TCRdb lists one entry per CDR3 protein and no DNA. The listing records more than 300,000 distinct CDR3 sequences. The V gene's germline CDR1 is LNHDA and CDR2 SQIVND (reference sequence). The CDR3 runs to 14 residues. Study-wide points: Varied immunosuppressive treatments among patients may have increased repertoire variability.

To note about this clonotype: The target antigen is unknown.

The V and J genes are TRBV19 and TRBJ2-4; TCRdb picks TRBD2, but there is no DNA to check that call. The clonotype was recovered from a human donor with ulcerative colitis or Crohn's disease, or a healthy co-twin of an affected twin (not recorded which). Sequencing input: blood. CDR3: CATQGGGSKNIQYF.